The 10 T cell receptor beta chains below all came from one sample that was sequenced in a study of shared clonotypes between healthy human individuals. Naive CD8 cells, CD45RO-negative and positively selected for CCR7, excluded terminally differentiated effector memory CD45RA+ cells. TCRdb's copy holds only in-frame clones and misses some; the assay was immunoSEQ multiplex PCR. The table has 800,000 to 950,000 clones, about 96% seen once. Material for sequencing was naive CD8+ T cells sorted from blood. The receptors were gathered from a man in his thirties or forties in good health.

On this clone: The sample carries other DNA sequences with the same CDR3. This chain links TRBV4-3 with TRBJ2-7; 11 bases are shared with TRBD2. V was pared by 0 bases and J by 4 bases, with 2 bases of the junction left unmatched. This CDR3 is built from 15 residues. Germline V lookup: CDR1 LGHNA, CDR2 YSLEER. The CDR3: CASSQETSGRYEQYF. As DNA, the CDR3 is TGCGCCAGCAGCCAAGAAACTAGCGGGAGATACGAGCAGTACTTC.

The chain joins TRBV25-1 to TRBJ2-1; 9 nucleotides align to TRBD2. The CDR3 consists of 17 residues. Germline-derived CDR1 and CDR2 are MGHDK and SYGVNS. V dropped 4 bases and J dropped 7; count of bases not matched to a gene: 14. The CDR3 nucleotides are TGTGCCAGCAGTGGACTTCTAGCGGGACTGTGGTGGAATGAGCAGTTCTTC. The encoded protein is CASSGLLAGLWWNEQFF.

The sample holds one count of this clone. The rearrangement joins TRBV29-1 to TRBJ2-3, with 7 bases fitting TRBD2. Losses at the gene ends were 3 bases for V and 1 base for J; bases not matched to a gene: 7. Germline V gives CDR1 SQVTM, CDR2 ANQGSEA. The CDR3 runs 15 residues. This CDR3 is CSVEAGVGGTDTQYF. The CDR3 DNA reads TGCAGCGTTGAGGCGGGGGTCGGGGGCACAGATACGCAGTATTTT.

The chain combines TRBV19 with TRBJ1-1, with D maybe TRBD1 (5 bases). The germline CDR1 and CDR2 sequences are LNHDA and SQIVND (reference sequence). The CDR3 spans 12 residues. The ends were cut back, 5 bases at V and 10 bases at J, with 14 bases in the middle. CDR3 sequence reads: CASSATGFGAFF. The CDR3 DNA reads as TGTGCCAGTAGTGCCACAGGTTTCGGAGCTTTCTTT.

This chain connects TRBV10-2 to TRBJ2-7; D gene uncertain. Germline CDR1 is WSHSY and CDR2 is SAAADI. V lost 4 bases to trimming and J lost 3 bases, with 4 bases between them. The CDR3 has 11 amino acids. The CDR3 loop is CASSVGYEQYF. In DNA, the CDR3 is TGCGCCAGCAGTGTGGGCTACGAGCAGTACTTC.

The V call is TRBV28, the J call TRBJ1-2; D perhaps matches TRBD1 (6 bases). V shed 6 bases and J shed 5 bases, with 28 bases lying between them. The CDR3 sequence is 18 residues long. Germline V gene sequence: CDR1 MDHEN, CDR2 SYDVKM. In nucleotides, the CDR3 is TGTGCCAGCAGAGATTCTGGGGGCGGAAACCTTAAACCATATGGCTACACCTTC. Protein product: CASRDSGGGNLKPYGYTF.

This sequence joins TRBV4-3 and TRBJ2-7, with TRBD2 as a possible D gene (6 bases). Germline CDR1 LGHNA, CDR2 YSLEER. The CDR3 runs 17 residues. The V end lost 0 bases, the J end lost 0 bases, and 15 bases lay between the germline ends. The CDR3 sequence is CASSQDRSGLSSYEQYF. The CDR3 DNA is TGCGCCAGCAGCCAAGATAGGAGCGGGCTCAGCTCCTACGAGCAGTACTTC.

The V call is TRBV10-3, the J call TRBJ2-7; unclear D gene. V was pared by 4 bases and J by 0 bases, with 7 bases between. CDR3 length: 13 residues. Germline V gene sequence: CDR1 ENHRY, CDR2 SYGVKD. CDR3 in amino acids: CAISGGNSYEQYF. CDR3 nucleotides: TGTGCCATCAGTGGGGGAAACTCCTACGAGCAGTACTTC.

V usage is TRBV2 and J usage is TRBJ2-7, with TRBD1 matching over 12 bases. Germline values: CDR1 SNHLY, CDR2 FYNNEI. This CDR3 contains 13 residues. V trimming: 8 bases; J trimming: 5 bases; junction bases outside the gene matches: 4. CDR3 bases: TGTGCCAGCGGTGGGACAGGGGGCAACGAGCAGTACTTC. Amino acid sequence: CASGGTGGNEQYF. Variable domain in full (rest from reference TRBV2 and TRBJ2-7): EPEVTQTPSHQVTQMGQEVILRCVPISNHLYFYWYRQILGQKVEFLVSFYNNEISEKSEIFDDQFSVERPDGSNFTLKIRSTKLEDSAMYFCASGGTGGNEQYFGPGTRLTVT.

The J gene is TRBJ1-5, the V gene TRBV6-1, with D maybe TRBD1 (5 bases). With 2 bases removed from V and 10 bases from J, the gap between germline ends came to 18 bases. Germline assignment: CDR1 MNHNS and CDR2 SASEGT. CDR3 size: 15 residues. The CDR3 sequence is CASSESSKGKLPQHF. Here the CDR3 DNA reads TGTGCCAGCAGTGAAAGCTCTAAGGGGAAGTTACCCCAGCATTTT.